Below are 23 T cell receptor beta chains sequenced from a single sample in a study of post-analysis software for immune sequencing data. These receptors' antigens are unknown. TCR beta libraries were prepared from cDNA with unique molecular identifiers. Via MiXCR, TCRdb re-called the PCR reads, giving one row per CDR3 protein. The table shows some 800,000 distinct CDR3 sequences, with approximately 44% occurring only once. Findings and caveats of the study: Roughly 5 TRBV segments occurring more often in patients than controls included TRBV5-6, TRBV5-1 and TRBV20-1.

Material: blood. The receptor set was obtained from a girl between 5 and 17 years old with multiple sclerosis.

The chain links TRBV7-2 to TRBJ2-5; no reliable D call. The CDR3 consists of 13 residues. Looked up from germline, CDR1 is SGHTA and CDR2 is FQGNSA. With 3 bases removed from V and 5 bases from J, the gap between germline ends came to 10 bases. The CDR3 DNA sequence: TGTGCCAGCAGCTTTGGCCCCGGGGAGACCCAGTACTTC. Its protein product is CASSFGPGETQYF.

The rearrangement joins TRBV5-1 to TRBJ2-7; D might be TRBD1 or TRBD2, each matching 5 bases. The germline gives CDR1 SGHRS, CDR2 YFSETQ. This CDR3 region has 14 residues. Trimming removed 3 bases at V and 3 bases at J, with 13 bases between. This CDR3 reads CASSSRGEFYEQYF. The CDR3 nucleotides are TGCGCCAGCAGCTCCAGAGGGGAGTTCTACGAGCAGTACTTC.

This clonotype was found a few times. The V gene is TRBV24-1, the J gene TRBJ2-1, with TRBD2 matching 12 bases. V was pared by 2 bases and J by 5 bases, with 15 bases of the junction left unmatched. The CDR3 loop spans 20 amino acids. CDR1 is KGHDR, CDR2 SFDVKD, per germline. The CDR3 protein is CATSDSPSGRAQGTHNEQFF. CDR3 nucleotide sequence: TGTGCCACCAGTGATTCCCCTAGCGGGAGGGCCCAGGGTACACACAATGAGCAGTTCTTC.

This clonotype was detected only a few times. The chain joins TRBV3-1 to TRBJ2-5, with TRBD2 matching over 9 bases. Trimming cost V 0 bases and J 5 bases; bases outside gene matches: 7. CDR3 size: 16 residues. The germline V gene encodes CDR1 LGHDT and CDR2 YNNKEL (reference sequence). CDR3 protein: CASSQDGIAGEETQYF. The DNA for the CDR3 is TGTGCCAGCAGCCAAGATGGGATAGCGGGAGAGGAGACCCAGTACTTC.

The J gene is TRBJ2-4, the V gene TRBV10-2; TRBD2 might be the D (6 bases). The germline V and J ends were trimmed by 0 bases and 3 bases, with 15 bases remaining between them. The CDR3 is made up of 17 amino acids. Germline CDR1 reads WSHSY; CDR2 reads SAAADI. The CDR3 here is CASSESLGLVVKNIQYF. CDR3 bases: TGCGCCAGCAGTGAGTCTCTGGGACTGGTAGTCAAAAACATTCAGTACTTC.

This chain uses TRBV15 with TRBJ2-1, with D unclear. Germline V gene data show CDR1 as LNHNV and CDR2 as YYDKDF (reference sequence). Trimming shortened V by 4 bases and J by 10 bases, and 11 bases separated the two germline ends. The CDR3 totals 12 residues. The CDR3 sequence is CATSKGLGEQFF. CDR3 DNA sequence: TGTGCCACCAGCAAGGGTCTCGGGGAGCAGTTCTTC.

This sequence joins TRBV7-3 and TRBJ2-7; tentatively, D is TRBD1 or TRBD2 (5 bases each). The J call could be wrong; TRBJ2-1 is a better fit for the DNA end. Germline-derived CDR1 and CDR2 are SGHTA and FQGTGA. The CDR3 runs 14 residues. The CDR3 DNA follows: TGTGCCAGCAGCCAGACCCGGGACCCTAATGAGCAGTTCTTC. Translation gives CASSQTRDPNEQFF.

This chain uses TRBV7-9 with TRBJ2-5; 12 bases match TRBD2. The CDR3 contains 15 residues. V lost 4 bases to trimming and J lost 5 bases; unmatched junction nucleotides: 5. Germline V lookup: CDR1 SEHNR, CDR2 FQNEAQ (reference sequence). The CDR3 is CASSSSGRARETQYF. The CDR3 bases are TGTGCCAGCAGCTCTAGCGGGAGGGCCAGGGAGACCCAGTACTTC.

The chain employs TRBV27 and TRBJ2-6, with TRBD2 as a possible D gene (7 bases). The CDR3 has 18 amino acids. Trimming pared 0 bases from V and 0 bases from J, leaving 12 bases between. The germline CDR1 and CDR2 sequences are MNHEY and SMNVEV (reference sequence). The CDR3 here is CASSLSLGGASGANVLTF. CDR3 nucleotide sequence: TGTGCCAGCAGTTTATCGCTAGGGGGGGCCTCTGGGGCCAACGTCCTGACTTTC.

The chain carries TRBV11-3 and TRBJ2-1; D unresolved. V was clipped by 5 bases and J by 9 bases, with 17 bases between them. CDR3 length: 14 amino acids. Germline-derived CDR1 and CDR2 are SGHNT and YENEEA. Here the CDR3 reads CASSARPFVAEQFF. The CDR3 DNA follows: TGTGCCAGCAGCGCTAGGCCGTTTGTGGCTGAGCAGTTCTTC.

V gene TRBV6-5 combines with J gene TRBJ1-1; D is perhaps TRBD1 (5 bases). This CDR3 region has 14 residues. Germline loops: CDR1 MNHEY, CDR2 SVGAGI. The V gene lost 2 bases and the J gene lost 6 bases, with 13 bases spanning the gap. The CDR3 bases are TGTGCCAGCAGTTACGGGGCAGGGTACGCTGAAGCTTTCTTT. As protein: CASSYGAGYAEAFF.

This clonotype was picked up a small number of times. The V gene is TRBV20-1, the J gene TRBJ2-1, with D perhaps matching TRBD2 (5 bases). Trimming removed 3 bases from V and 8 bases from J, with 17 bases in between. CDR3 length: 14 amino acids. The V gene's germline CDR1 is DFQATT and CDR2 SNEGSKA (reference sequence). For the CDR3, the DNA is TGCAGTGCTAGGGAGGCAGCGTTTGGGGATGAGCAGTTCTTC. Translation gives CSAREAAFGDEQFF.

This chain uses TRBV7-9 with TRBJ1-4, with 8 bases matching TRBD1. Germline V CDR1 and CDR2: SEHNR, FQNEAQ (reference sequence). The V gene end was trimmed by 5 bases and the J gene end by 6 bases; junction bases not matched to a gene: 8. The CDR3 runs to 15 residues. DNA of the CDR3: TGTGCCAGCAGCCCCGTCGGACAGGGCTATGAAAAACTGTTTTTT. Protein: CASSPVGQGYEKLFF.

This chain connects TRBV7-2 to TRBJ2-5, with D uncertain. The CDR3 runs to 15 residues. The V gene's germline CDR1 is SGHTA and CDR2 FQGNSA. V lost 5 bases to trimming and J lost 2 bases, with 15 bases between them. CDR3 bases: TGTGCCAGCAGCGTACCCTACAGCTTACAAGAGACCCAGTACTTC. Its translation is CASSVPYSLQETQYF.

Many counts were recorded for this clonotype. V is TRBV9 and J is TRBJ2-3; 10 positions match TRBD2. With 1 base clipped from V and 4 bases from J, the junction kept 6 bases outside the gene matches. This CDR3 has 16 residues. Germline V gene sequence: CDR1 SGDLS, CDR2 YYNGEE. The CDR3 reads CASSVPLAGAADTQYF. CDR3 bases: TGTGCCAGCAGCGTACCTCTAGCGGGAGCGGCAGATACGCAGTATTTT.

The J gene is TRBJ2-1, the V gene TRBV15, with 10 bases aligning to TRBD1. Per germline, CDR1 LNHNV and CDR2 YYDKDF (reference sequence). There are 16 residues in the CDR3. With V trimmed by 0 bases and J by 8 bases, 7 bases remained unmatched. CDR3 DNA sequence: TGTGCCACCAGCAGAGATCAGGGGACAGGGGCGGATGAGCAGTTCTTC. Protein sequence: CATSRDQGTGADEQFF.

The gene calls are TRBV24-1 and TRBJ2-3, with 11 nucleotides matching TRBD2. The CDR3 sequence is 18 residues long. With V trimmed by 4 bases and J by 5 bases, 13 bases remained unmatched. Germline V gene lookup returns CDR1 KGHDR and CDR2 SFDVKD. DNA of the CDR3: TGTGCCACCAGTGACCCCCGCTCACTAGCGGGAGAGATAGATACGCAGTATTTT. Amino acids: CATSDPRSLAGEIDTQYF.

On this clonotype itself: The junction departs from germline at one end; a sequencing error may be responsible. The CDR3 bases are TGTGCCTGCAGCGGCGGAACATACAATGAGCAGTTCTTC. It translates to CACSGGTYNEQFF. The V and J genes are TRBV9 and TRBJ2-1; D perhaps matches TRBD2 (5 bases). Germline lookup yields CDR1 SGDLS and CDR2 YYNGEE. This CDR3 comprises 13 residues. Using reference TRBV9 and TRBJ2-1 for the parts outside the CDR3, the full variable domain is DSGVTQTPKHLITATGQRVTLRCSPRSGDLSVYWYQQSLDQGLQFLIQYYNGEERAKGNILERFSAQQFPDLHSELNLSSLELGDSALYFCACSGGTYNEQFFGPGTRLTVL.

This sequence joins TRBV28 and TRBJ1-1; D ambiguous. Germline CDR1 is MDHEN and CDR2 is SYDVKM. This CDR3 region has 13 residues. V was trimmed by 6 bases and J by 0 bases, leaving 8 bases between them. The chain's CDR3 is CASRGYLNTEAFF. The CDR3 DNA sequence: TGTGCCAGCAGGGGTTACTTGAACACTGAAGCTTTCTTT.

Remarks on this clonotype: The junction and the germline gene differ at one end; a read error may be behind it. The chain is built from TRBV18 and TRBJ1-5, with unresolved D. The CDR3 length is 18 residues. CDR1 and CDR2 (germline): KGHSH, LQKENI. CDR3 protein: CASSPRGESGRSNQPQHF. DNA for the CDR3: TGCGCCAGCTCACCACGGGGAGAGTCCGGTCGTAGCAATCAGCCCCAGCATTTT.

The V and J genes are TRBV9 and TRBJ2-1; either TRBD1 or TRBD2 may fit D (5 bases each). CDR1 and CDR2 (germline): SGDLS, YYNGEE. With 0 bases removed from V and 3 bases from J, the gap between germline ends came to 19 bases. There are 18 residues in the CDR3. The DNA for the CDR3 is TGTGCCAGCAGCGTAGGCAAACCTTGGGGGTCGGTCTACAATGAGCAGTTCTTC. Protein: CASSVGKPWGSVYNEQFF.

The V gene is TRBV7-3, the J gene TRBJ2-3; no clear D gene. This CDR3 contains 17 residues. Germline CDR1 SGHTA, CDR2 FQGTGA. The ends were cut back, 2 bases at V and 3 bases at J, with 18 bases in the middle. The CDR3 DNA reads as TGTGCCAGCAGCTTAGCGCTACCCCTGAACGTGACAGATACGCAGTATTTT. It encodes CASSLALPLNVTDTQYF. Filled out from reference TRBV7-3 and TRBJ2-3, the complete variable domain reads GAGVSQTPSNKVTEKGKYVELRCDPISGHTALYWYRQSLGQGPEFLIYFQGTGAADDSGLPNDRFFAVRPEGSVSTLKIQRTERGDSAVYLCASSLALPLNVTDTQYFGPGTRLTVL.

This clonotype was observed a handful of times. The chain uses TRBV15 and TRBJ2-5; 8 bases are shared with TRBD1. Germline V CDR1 and CDR2: LNHNV, YYDKDF (reference sequence). V gave up 3 bases and J gave up 5 bases; unmatched junction bases: 5. The CDR3 runs to 14 residues. CDR3 nucleotide sequence: TGTGCCACCAGCAGTCAGGGGGCTTGGGAGACCCAGTACTTC. Amino acids: CATSSQGAWETQYF.